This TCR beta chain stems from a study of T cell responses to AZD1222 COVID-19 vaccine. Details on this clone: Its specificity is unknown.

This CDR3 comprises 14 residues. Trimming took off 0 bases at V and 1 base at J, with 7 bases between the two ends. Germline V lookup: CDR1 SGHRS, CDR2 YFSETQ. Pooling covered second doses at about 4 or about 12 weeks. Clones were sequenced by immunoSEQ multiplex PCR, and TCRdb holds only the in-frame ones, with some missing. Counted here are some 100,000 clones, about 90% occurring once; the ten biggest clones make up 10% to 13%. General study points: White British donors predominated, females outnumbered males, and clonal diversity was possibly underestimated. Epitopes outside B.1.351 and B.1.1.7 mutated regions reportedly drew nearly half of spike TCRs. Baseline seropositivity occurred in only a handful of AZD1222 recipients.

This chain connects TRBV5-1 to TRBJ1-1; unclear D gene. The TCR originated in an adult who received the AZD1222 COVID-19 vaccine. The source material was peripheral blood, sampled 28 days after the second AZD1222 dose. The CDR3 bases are TGCGCCAGCAGCTTGGAAACAGCGAACACTGAAGCTTTCTTT. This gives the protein CASSLETANTEAFF.